The clone carrying this T cell receptor (beta chain) came up a few times. The sample is drawn from a study of T-cell memory formation after mild COVID-19. Per germline, CDR1 DFQATT and CDR2 SNEGSKA (reference sequence). CDR3 length equals 15 residues. Trimming took 6 bases from V and 0 from J, leaving 12 bases between them. TCRdb reanalysed the 5' RACE reads using MiXCR and keeps one entry per CDR3 protein. The sample includes around 340,000 distinct CDR3 sequences, more than 20% of them seen just once. Sequencing input: PBMCs or a T cell subset sorted from them (not recorded which). This sequence joins TRBV20-1 and TRBJ1-6, with unresolved D. This clonotype was obtained from an adult woman who had mild COVID-19 (a few samples of this study predate the infection). Cell type and time point are not known. The CDR3 DNA reads TGCAGTGCCACTGGAGAGAGCTCCTATAATTCACCCCTCCACTTT. This translates into CSATGESSYNSPLHF.